Below are 4 T cell receptor beta chains sequenced from a single sample in a study of Graves' ophthalmopathy and Graves' hyperthyroidism. Researchers took RNA transcripts and amplified TCR beta CDR3 regions from them. RT-PCR in the first round used HTBI primers; a second-round multiplex PCR followed. TCRdb reprocessed the multiplex PCR reads via MiXCR and lists one record per CDR3 protein. The repertoire includes fewer than 650,000 distinct CDR3 sequences, 22% of them detected once, and approximately 6.9% sits in the top ten. Sequenced: peripheral blood. The receptors originated from a woman between 18 and 29 years old with stable Graves' hyperthyroidism. Some clones in this sample may be carry-over from other donors' samples.

Ten or more counts support this clonotype. The genes are TRBV7-9 and TRBJ1-2; 10 nucleotides line up with TRBD1. Germline V gives CDR1 SEHNR, CDR2 FQNEAQ (reference sequence). Unmatched junction bases numbered 6, after V lost 8 bases and J lost 3 bases. The CDR3 contains 14 residues. CDR3 amino acids: CASGGTGADYGYTF. For the CDR3, the DNA is TGTGCCAGCGGGGGGACAGGGGCCGACTATGGCTACACCTTC.

This clonotype was seen a few times. The chain recombines TRBV5-1 with TRBJ2-7; the D gene is possibly TRBD1 (6 bases). The germline V and J ends were trimmed by 0 bases and 5 bases, with 12 bases remaining between them. CDR1 is SGHRS and CDR2 is YFSETQ in the germline V gene. CDR3 length: 14 residues. Written as DNA, the CDR3 is TGCGCCAGCAGCTTGGGAGGGGGAGTCGACGAGCAGTACTTC. This sequence encodes CASSLGGGVDEQYF.

This clonotype was observed many times. The chain has TRBV2 and TRBJ1-1; D remains unclear. The CDR3 is made up of 14 amino acids. Germline loops: CDR1 SNHLY, CDR2 FYNNEI. V dropped 7 bases and J dropped 0 bases, with 12 bases sitting between them. The CDR3 bases are TGTGCCAGCATGCCAGGTGGAATGAACACTGAAGCTTTCTTT. Residues: CASMPGGMNTEAFF.

This clonotype has ten or more counts. The chain links TRBV28 to TRBJ2-7, with D uncertain. This CDR3 has 12 residues. Looked up from germline, CDR1 is MDHEN and CDR2 is SYDVKM. V dropped 8 bases and J dropped 0 bases, with 8 bases sitting between them. The CDR3 reads CASESDSYEQYF. The CDR3 DNA reads TGTGCCAGCGAGTCGGACTCCTACGAGCAGTACTTC.